Listed below are T cell receptor beta chains from one sample, sequenced in a study of blood T cell repertoires in COVID-19. Sequenced by immunoSEQ multiplex PCR; TCRdb stores in-frame clones only, minus some. Found here are more than 70,000 clones, about 89% of them singletons; the top ten hold less than 5%. The sample was peripheral blood. Every receptor here comes from a man aged 50-59 years with active or convalescent COVID-19. The CDR3 runs from the conserved cysteine through the conserved F or W. The D gene is left open where the match is weak. The size of a clone is reported for some rows only, either as once, few or many, or as a class for expanded clones.

J | V | length | D | size | CDR3 | DNA
TRBJ2-1 | TRBV6-5 | 12 | NA | NA | CASSTHRDEQFF | TGTGCCAGCAGTACCCACAGGGATGAGCAGTTCTTC
TRBJ1-6 | TRBV28 | 15 | NA | NA | CASSLTGGHNSPLHF | TGTGCCAGCAGTTTAACGGGCGGGCATAATTCACCCCTCCACTTT
TRBJ2-7 | TRBV10-3 | 13 | NA | NA | CATGNPSLYEQYF | TGTGCCACCGGTAATCCCTCCCTCTACGAGCAGTACTTC
TRBJ2-7 | TRBV19 | 14 | NA | NA | CASSISPDSHEQYF | TGTGCCAGTAGTATATCCCCCGACAGCCACGAGCAGTACTTC
TRBJ2-6 | TRBV6-5 | 15 | NA | once | CASRTGRSGANVLTF | TGTGCCAGCAGGACAGGTCGCTCTGGGGCCAACGTCTTGACTTTC
TRBJ1-6 | TRBV7-9 | 13 | NA | NA | CASRNNQDSPLHF | TGTGCCAGCAGGAACAACCAGGATTCACCCCTCCACTTT
TRBJ2-1 | TRBV19 | 16 | NA | NA | CASTAVGANSYNEQFF | TGTGCCAGTACCGCTGTTGGAGCTAACTCCTACAATGAGCAGTTCTTC
TRBJ1-4 | TRBV5-1 | 16 | TRBD1 | few | CASSLAPGGLNEKLFF | TGCGCCAGCAGCTTGGCCCCAGGGGGCCTTAATGAAAAACTGTTTTTT
TRBJ2-3 | TRBV2 | 15 | NA | NA | CASSEGSGSTDTQYF | TGTGCCAGCAGTGAAGGGTCAGGCAGCACAGATACGCAGTATTTT
TRBJ2-2 | TRBV12-5 | 17 | TRBD1 | once | CASVVAVDRRNTGELFF | TGTGCTAGTGTTGTGGCCGTGGACAGGAGGAACACCGGGGAGCTGTTTTTT
TRBJ2-3 | TRBV5-4 | 13 | NA | NA | CASLPQGSDTQYF | TGTGCCAGCCTCCCACAGGGTTCAGATACGCAGTATTTT
TRBJ2-5 | TRBV5-1 | 16 | TRBD2 | NA | CASSLKPAGGGETQYF | TGCGCCAGCAGCTTGAAGCCAGCGGGGGGCGGGGAGACCCAGTACTTC
TRBJ2-7 | TRBV5-6 | 14 | TRBD1 | NA | CASSWGTGKFEQYF | TGTGCCAGCAGCTGGGGGACAGGGAAGTTCGAGCAGTACTTC
TRBJ2-2 | TRBV29-1 | 13 | NA | NA | CSVRAGNTGELFF | TGCAGCGTGAGGGCGGGGAACACCGGGGAGCTGTTTTTT
TRBJ2-3 | TRBV18 | 16 | TRBD1 | NA | CASSSDRDRSTDTQYF | TGTGCCAGCTCATCTGACAGGGACCGTAGCACAGATACGCAGTATTTT
TRBJ2-5 | TRBV19 | 15 | TRBD2 | NA | CASTLSTSHQETQYF | TGTGCCAGTACTCTCTCGACTAGCCATCAAGAGACCCAGTACTTC
TRBJ1-5 | TRBV5-8 | 16 | TRBD1 | few | CASSPSTGKGNQPQHF | TGTGCCAGCAGCCCCTCGACAGGGAAGGGCAATCAGCCCCAGCATTTT